This T cell receptor beta chain is from a study of radiotherapy plus CTLA-4 blockade in lung cancer. Study-level information: Objective responses were seen in around 19% of patients, disease control in more than 30%. Study-level findings and limits: Among blood TCR repertoires after radiotherapy plus ipilimumab, tumor-derived clones expanded. Early clone dynamics of blood T cells, plus interferon-beta, reportedly predicted response best.

Data came from immunoSEQ multiplex PCR; TCRdb stores just in-frame clones and leaves some out. Of approximately 67,000 clones in the sample, about four fifths are singletons; the top ten hold 3.5% to 5%. The CDR3 is 20 amino acids. The trim removed 2 bases at V and 3 bases at J, leaving 13 bases unmatched. Germline lookup yields CDR1 MGHRA and CDR2 YSYEKL. Lung cancer patients with chemo-refractory metastatic non-small-cell disease were given focal radiation plus CTLA-4 blockade with ipilimumab. This clone turned up a few times. What it binds is not known. The J gene is TRBJ2-3, the V gene TRBV4-1; 14 bases line up with TRBD2. The input for sequencing was peripheral blood, taken from a patient treated with radiotherapy plus ipilimumab. This TCR came from a human donor with non-small cell lung cancer who had a partial response to radiotherapy plus ipilimumab. The CDR3 protein is CASSQPGLAGVKLSTDTQYF. The CDR3 DNA reads TGCGCCAGCAGCCAACCGGGACTAGCGGGAGTGAAGTTGTCGACAGATACGCAGTATTTT.